This entry features one T cell receptor (beta chain) sequence. Its specific antigen is unknown. No much larger clone exists at a distance of one base, and base qualities are not known. The CDR3, cysteine through phenylalanine, is 17 amino acids long. Only CDR3 DNA is held: 51 bases, read in frame from base 1. CDR1 SGHNT and CDR2 YYREEE were looked up in the germline V gene (reference sequence). V is pared back by 4 bases and J by 3 bases, with 17 bases lying between the germline termini. Sequenced on an Illumina HiSeq 1500. TCRdb handled the public reads itself, with Q25 trimming in fastp and clone calling in MiXCR, and kept productive beta chains. Each entry is one CDR3 protein sequence, shown with its most common DNA and genes. The sample profile shows around 290,000 distinct CDR3 sequences; roughly 24% of them were found once. The ten largest clones take up over 11% of the sample. These data belong to a study of T cell repertoires in cytomegalovirus infection (dated by TCRdb to the late 2010s). Concerning the study at large: Because public TCR beta signatures pointed to carriage of CMV infection together with the matching HLA type, the HLA type of each donor mattered for the analysis. Study-wide conclusions, independent of this receptor: The ex vivo response was dominated by HLA-C-restricted CMV-specific TCR beta clonotypes, which also provided the single most frequent clonotype in two of eight donors. Carriers of CMV infection plus the relevant HLA type were discriminated by the cumulative frequency of public TCR beta family members in the study cohort and in an independent roughly 320-donor cohort.

This receptor chain uses TRBV5-4 and TRBJ1-6; no D gene can be assigned with confidence. The origin of this receptor is a human donor in good health (CMV status not recorded). Some clones in this sample may be carry-over from other donors' samples. Sequencing input: PBMCs. The sequenced DNA is TGTGCCAGCAGCCTATCATTGGAAGAGAGCTATAATTCACCCCTCCACTTT. The encoded protein is CASSLSLEESYNSPLHF.